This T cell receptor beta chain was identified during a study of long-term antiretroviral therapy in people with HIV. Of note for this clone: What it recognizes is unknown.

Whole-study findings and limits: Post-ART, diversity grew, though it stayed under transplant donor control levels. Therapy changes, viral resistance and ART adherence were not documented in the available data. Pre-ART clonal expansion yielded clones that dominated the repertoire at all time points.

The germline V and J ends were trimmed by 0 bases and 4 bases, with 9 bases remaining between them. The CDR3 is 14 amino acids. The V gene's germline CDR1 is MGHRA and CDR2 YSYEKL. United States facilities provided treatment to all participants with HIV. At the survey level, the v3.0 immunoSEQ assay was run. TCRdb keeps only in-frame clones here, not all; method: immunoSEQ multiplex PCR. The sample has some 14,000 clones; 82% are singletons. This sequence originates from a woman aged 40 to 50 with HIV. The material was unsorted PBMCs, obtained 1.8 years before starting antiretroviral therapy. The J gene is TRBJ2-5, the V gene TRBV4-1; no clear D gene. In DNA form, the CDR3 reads TGCGCCAGCAGCCAAGATGGGTCGCGAGAGACCCAGTACTTC. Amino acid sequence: CASSQDGSRETQYF.